The 7 T cell receptor beta chains given below trace back to one sample, sequenced in a study of human T cells and chemical hapten exposure. The time point is: pre-sensitization, week 0. The treatment here: therapeutic diphenylcyclopropenone sensitization with weekly scalp DPC. TCRdb called the RACE reads again in MiXCR, with one record for every CDR3 protein. The sample consists of approximately 52,000 distinct CDR3 sequences, 9.4% of them appearing once. The specimen comprised whole blood, sampled in connection with sensitization to the hapten diphenylcyclopropenone (DPC). The source is a woman aged 40 to 55 with alopecia areata. Some clones in this sample may be carry-over from other donors' samples.

This clonotype showed up just a few times. The chain carries TRBV20-1 and TRBJ2-7; TRBD2 matches at 8 bases. CDR1 is DFQATT and CDR2 is SNEGSKA in the germline V gene (reference sequence). V lost 2 bases to trimming and J lost 1 base; unmatched junction nucleotides: 7. This CDR3 is built from 15 residues. This CDR3 is CSARSLTSESYEQYF. The CDR3 DNA follows: TGCAGTGCTAGATCCCTGACTAGCGAGTCCTACGAGCAGTACTTC.

The chain couples TRBV7-6 to TRBJ2-1; 10 nucleotides line up with TRBD2. CDR3 length equals 16 residues. The V segment lost 6 bases and the J segment 9 bases; nucleotides outside the gene matches: 14. Looked up from germline, CDR1 is SGHVS and CDR2 is FNYEAQ. CDR3 sequence (DNA): TGTGCCAGCAGTTCCCCAAGCGGGGGGGATATCGGTGAGCAGTTCTTC. This translates into CASSSPSGGDIGEQFF.

This clonotype was recorded many times. This sequence joins TRBV6-6 and TRBJ1-1, with TRBD1 matching over 7 bases. The germline gives CDR1 MNHNY, CDR2 SVGAGI (reference sequence). V was clipped by 2 bases and J by 1 base; unmatched bases: 7. The CDR3 is 16 residues long. The CDR3 nucleotides read TGTGCCAGCAGTTACCCGACGAGACAGGGGAACACTGAAGCTTTCTTT. It yields the protein CASSYPTRQGNTEAFF.

In regard to this clonotype: This may be a read error, as it is one base from a much larger clone. The chain couples TRBV9 to TRBJ2-5; 8 bases align to TRBD2. The germline CDR1 and CDR2 sequences are SGDLS and YYNGEE. The CDR3 spans 17 residues. The CDR3 here is CTSSESFPGLEAETQYF. The CDR3 nucleotides read TGTACCAGCAGCGAAAGCTTTCCGGGACTAGAGGCGGAGACCCAGTACTTC.

The chain joins TRBV21-1 to TRBJ2-1; TRBD2 was called by the table and not checked on the DNA. TRBV21-1 is labeled a pseudogene. The CDR3 sequence is 18 residues long. CDR3 sequence reads: CASRPGLAGAKPYNEQFF. The CDR3 region has the DNA TGTGCCAGCAGGCCGGGACTAGCGGGAGCCAAACCATACAATGAGCAGTTCTTC.

The chain couples TRBV29-1 to TRBJ2-7, with TRBD2 as a possible D gene (5 bases). The CDR3 runs to 12 residues. Trimming pared 6 bases from V and 9 bases from J, leaving 18 bases between. CDR1 is SQVTM and CDR2 is ANQGSEA in the germline V gene. The CDR3 region is CSVTTQDSGQYF. As DNA, the CDR3 is TGCAGCGTGACTACCCAGGATTCTGGGCAGTACTTC.

This clonotype was observed at least ten times. CDR3 residues: CASSLVTFVGGNTGELFF. The CDR3 DNA follows: TGTGCCAGCAGCCTAGTGACCTTCGTCGGGGGGAACACCGGGGAGCTGTTTTTT. The rearrangement joins TRBV12-3 or TRBV12-4 to TRBJ2-2; D may be TRBD2 (6 bases). V lost 6 bases, J lost 1 base, and 21 bases lay in between. The CDR3 runs to 18 residues.